This paragraph reports one T cell receptor beta chain. Its antigen is not known. These data originate in a study of shared clonotypes between healthy human individuals. Study overall: For every donor, three CD4 naive, three CD4 memory, two CD8 naive and one CD8 memory plates were used.

Findings and caveats of the study: The rarefaction results pointed to incomplete sorted-subset sequencing despite large depth.

Naive-designated CD8 cells lacked CD45RO, were positively enriched for CCR7, and omitted terminally differentiated effector memory CD45RA+ cells. Recent vaccinations or acute infections were absent in the healthy HIV-negative adult donors. The CDR3 length is 15 residues. The V end was cut by 0 bases, the J end by 1 base, with 11 bases between. CDR1 is GTSNPN, CDR2 SVGIG, per germline (reference sequence). Per the authors' pipeline: Junction-only sequences produced by ImmunoSEQ had no quality scores, so filtering differed. Assay used: immunoSEQ multiplex PCR; TCRdb lists only in-frame clones, some missing. That table furnishes V, J and clone size, whereas the DNA furnished D and trimming. The repertoire has 800,000 to 950,000 clones, approximately 96% of them found once; the top ten carry less than 0.25%.

The chain is built from TRBV30 and TRBJ2-3; D remains ambiguous. The origin of this receptor is a man aged 25-45 years in good health. Sequencing input: naive CD8+ T cells sorted from blood. The CDR3 nucleotides read TGTGCCTGGAGTGTACTCGGCCTAGGCACAGATACGCAGTATTTT. Amino acid sequence: CAWSVLGLGTDTQYF.